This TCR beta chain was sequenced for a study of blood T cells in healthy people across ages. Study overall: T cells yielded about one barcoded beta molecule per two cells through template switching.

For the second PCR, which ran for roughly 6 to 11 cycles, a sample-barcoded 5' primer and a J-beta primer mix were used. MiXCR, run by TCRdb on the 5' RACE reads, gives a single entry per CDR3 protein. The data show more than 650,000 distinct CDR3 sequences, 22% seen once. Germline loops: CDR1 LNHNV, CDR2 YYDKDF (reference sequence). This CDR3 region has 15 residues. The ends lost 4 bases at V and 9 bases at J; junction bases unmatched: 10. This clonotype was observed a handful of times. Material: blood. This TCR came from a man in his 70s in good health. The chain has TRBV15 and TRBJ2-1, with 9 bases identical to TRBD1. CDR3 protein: CATSKEQGAYLEQFF. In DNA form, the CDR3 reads TGTGCCACCAGCAAAGAACAGGGGGCGTATCTTGAGCAGTTCTTC.